This TCR beta chain was recorded in a study of patients and donors after allogeneic stem cell transplantation (TCRdb year 2020). On this clonotype: Its cognate antigen has yet to be identified. No much larger clone exists at a distance of one base, and base qualities are not known.

As encoded in the germline V gene (reference sequence), CDR1 is SGHKS while CDR2 is YYEKEE. At the junction V is shortened by 4 bases and J by 7 bases, with 17 bases in between. Spanning cysteine to phenylalanine, the CDR3 consists of 14 amino acids. Just CDR3 DNA is preserved here, 42 bases in frame from base 1. The library was obtained by RT-PCR. Sequencing was performed on a NextSeq 550. Clones were called with MiXCR by TCRdb after fastp trimmed the public reads at Q25, and only in-frame beta chains were retained. For every CDR3 protein sequence, its rows merge into one entry that carries the most common genes and DNA. The sample records roughly 200,000 distinct CDR3 sequences, around two fifths of which are singletons. The top ten clones comprise 11% of the sample.

The sequenced sample was blood, either unsorted or a sorted T cell fraction (not recorded which). The clonotype originates from a human donor who was either an allogeneic HSCT recipient or a stem cell or donor lymphocyte infusion donor (not recorded which). It is not recorded whose cells these are; they may come from a transplant donor. The V gene is TRBV5-5 and the J gene is TRBJ1-1, with the D gene not clear enough to name. The sequence in DNA is TGTGCCAGCAGCCCCACGAGCGAACAGAGTGAAGCTTTCTTT. Translated, it gives CASSPTSEQSEAFF.